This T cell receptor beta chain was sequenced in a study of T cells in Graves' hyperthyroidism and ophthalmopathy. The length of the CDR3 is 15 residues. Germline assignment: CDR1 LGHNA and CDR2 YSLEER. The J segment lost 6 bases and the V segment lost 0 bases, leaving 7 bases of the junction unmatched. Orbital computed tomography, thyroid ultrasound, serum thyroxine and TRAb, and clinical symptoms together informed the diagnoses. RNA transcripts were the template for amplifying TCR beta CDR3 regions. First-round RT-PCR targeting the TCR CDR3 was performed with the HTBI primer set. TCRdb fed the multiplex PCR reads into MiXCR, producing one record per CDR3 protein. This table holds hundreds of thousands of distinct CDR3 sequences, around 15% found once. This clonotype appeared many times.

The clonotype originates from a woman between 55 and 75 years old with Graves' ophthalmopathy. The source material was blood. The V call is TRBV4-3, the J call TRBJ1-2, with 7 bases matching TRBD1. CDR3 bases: TGCGCCAGCAGCCAAGATGACAGGGAATGGCATGGCTACACCTTC. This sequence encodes CASSQDDREWHGYTF.